This record looks at one T cell receptor beta chain sequence and its context. This sample is part of a study of blood T cell repertoires in COVID-19. Assay used: immunoSEQ multiplex PCR; TCRdb lists only in-frame clones, some missing. Altogether about 140,000 clones are present, 80% to 85% being singletons, with the ten largest covering approximately 4%. The V gene's germline CDR1 is SGDLS and CDR2 YYNGEE. Trimming removed 3 bases from V and 9 bases from J, with 16 bases in between. The CDR3 is 15 amino acids. The chain uses TRBV9 and TRBJ1-6; TRBD1 might be the D (6 bases). This receptor was identified in a woman aged 55 to 70 with acute or convalescent COVID-19. Sequencing was done on a sample of peripheral blood. The CDR3 DNA reads TGTGCCAGCAGCGCCTTGGGGGGGCCGGGTTCACCCCTCCACTTT. Protein: CASSALGGPGSPLHF.